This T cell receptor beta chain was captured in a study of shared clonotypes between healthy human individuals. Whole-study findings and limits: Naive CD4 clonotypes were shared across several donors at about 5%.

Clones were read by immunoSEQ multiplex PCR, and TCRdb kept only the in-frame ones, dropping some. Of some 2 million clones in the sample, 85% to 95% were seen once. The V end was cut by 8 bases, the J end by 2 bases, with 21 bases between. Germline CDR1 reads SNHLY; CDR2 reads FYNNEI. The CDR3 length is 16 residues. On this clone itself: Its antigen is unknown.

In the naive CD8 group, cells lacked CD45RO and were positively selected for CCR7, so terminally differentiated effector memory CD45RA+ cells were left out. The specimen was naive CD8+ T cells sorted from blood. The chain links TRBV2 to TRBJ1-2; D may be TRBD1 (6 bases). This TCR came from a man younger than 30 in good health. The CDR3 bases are TGTGCCAGCTTAGATAGGGGTCAGGGGCGAAACTATGGCTACACCTTC. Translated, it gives CASLDRGQGRNYGYTF.